This T cell receptor (beta chain) is drawn from a study of spatial heterogeneity in lung cancer. Turning to the study itself: Detection of beta-chain sequences consistently exceeded that of alpha-chain sequences. The average appearance count of each unique TCR and UMI combination in raw reads was more than 8.5.

V shed 6 bases, J shed 5 bases, and the junction held 7 bases outside the gene matches. The CDR3 contains 14 residues. Germline V lookup: CDR1 MNHEY, CDR2 SVGEGT. Documented time point: sample taken at primary tumor resection. Sequencing was performed on whole RNA extracted from tumor and nontumor lung tissue, or from frozen PBMC, and the material was left unsorted. The donors were 55 to 85 patients with non-small cell lung cancer that was early-stage and untreated. Individual TCR cDNA molecules each bore their own unique molecular identifier. A single record per CDR3 protein comes from TCRdb applying MiXCR to the 5' RACE reads. The sample records more than 9,500 distinct CDR3 sequences, roughly 6.2% being singletons. This clonotype has a count of ten or more. A library prepared for alpha chains yielded this beta chain as an off-target read; its size is of little meaning.

This receptor was identified in a male donor with early-stage non-small cell lung cancer. The chain employs TRBV6-2 or TRBV6-3 and TRBJ1-1; 9 bases align to TRBD1. The material sequenced was normal lung tissue next to the tumor, taken at surgery. CDR3 sequence: CASRGQGSGTEAFF. The CDR3 DNA sequence: TGTGCCAGCAGGGGACAGGGATCGGGAACTGAAGCTTTCTTT.